A selection of T cell receptor beta chains follows, all from one sample in a study of blood T cell repertoires in COVID-19. TCRdb's copy holds only in-frame clones and misses some; the assay was immunoSEQ multiplex PCR. The table includes about 180,000 clones, roughly 86% detected once. Material: peripheral blood. These receptors all come from a middle-aged man with active or convalescent COVID-19. Each CDR3 is given with its conserved first and last residue. The order of the fields is D gene, J gene, clone size, V gene, CDR3 DNA, CDR3 protein. The D gene is left open where the match is weak. Some rows mark clone size as missing; the rest say once, few, many or name a class of expanded clone.

>TRBD1|TRBJ1-2|NA|TRBV4-3
TGCGCCAGCAGCCAGGACACGGGACAGGCTGGCGGCTACACCTTC
CASSQDTGQAGGYTF
>TRBD1|TRBJ1-1|NA|TRBV7-9
TGTGCCAGCAGCTTAGGGCAGGGGGTACAGACTGAAGCTTTCTTT
CASSLGQGVQTEAFF
>NA|TRBJ1-2|NA|TRBV2
TGTGCCAGCAGCGTTTTAGCGACGGGGATCTATGGCTACACCTTC
CASSVLATGIYGYTF
>NA|TRBJ2-3|NA|TRBV10-1
TGCGCCAGCAGCCGGGAATGGGATACGCAGTATTTT
CASSREWDTQYF
>TRBD2|TRBJ2-1|NA|TRBV5-1
TGCGCCAGCAGCTTGGAGCGGGGCGGACGGTACAATGAGCAGTTCTTC
CASSLERGGRYNEQFF
>TRBD1|TRBJ1-1|once|TRBV6-6
TGTGCCAGCAGTCCCGCCCCGGTGATAGGACAGGGGGGCACTGAAGCTTTCTTT
CASSPAPVIGQGGTEAFF
>NA|TRBJ2-2|NA|TRBV12-2
TGTGCAAGTCGCTCGGGGAACGGGACAGAATTACACACCGGGGAGCTGTTTTTT
CASRSGNGTELHTGELFF
>TRBD2|TRBJ2-2|NA|TRBV7-3
TGTGCCAGCAGCCCGCACTCTATAGCGGGGGGTTCGAACACCGGGGAGCTGTTTTTT
CASSPHSIAGGSNTGELFF
>NA|TRBJ1-1|NA|TRBV18
TGTGCCAGCTCACCTTCCGACAGAGACACTGAAGCTTTCTTT
CASSPSDRDTEAFF
>TRBD2|TRBJ2-2|once|TRBV4-1
TGCGCCAGCAGCCAGGCCGGGACTAGCGGGGGGACCGGCGGGGAGCTGTTTTTT
CASSQAGTSGGTGGELFF
>NA|TRBJ2-7|NA|TRBV7-2
TGTGCCAGCAGCAGATCGGCGGGGCTGCCCTACGAGCAGTACTTC
CASSRSAGLPYEQYF
>TRBD1|TRBJ2-1|NA|TRBV3-1/TRBV3-2
TGTGCCAGCAGCCAAGTCGGACAGGGCTACAATGAGCAGTTCTTC
CASSQVGQGYNEQFF
>NA|TRBJ1-6|once|TRBV4-1
TGCGCCAGCAGCCAAGCAGGGGCCTATAATTCACCCCTCCACTTT
CASSQAGAYNSPLHF
>NA|TRBJ2-1|NA|TRBV7-2
TGTGCCAGCAGGCGAGACCAGGGGGGTCTACAGCAGTTCTTC
CASRRDQGGLQQFF